This TCR beta chain came from a study of human T cells and chemical hapten exposure. Study results and caveats: Expanded TCRs clustered into significantly more large CDR3 similarity groups than controls, the analysis revealed.

Each CDR3 protein gets one entry after TCRdb re-called the RACE reads with MiXCR. The sample includes over 65,000 distinct CDR3 sequences, around 10% seen only once; the top ten take more than 1.5%. Specified time point: patch test 2, 6 weeks after DPC sensitization. Treatment here: therapeutic diphenylcyclopropenone sensitization with weekly scalp DPC. Researchers sampled blood before each patch test went on. This CDR3 is built from 14 residues. After removal of 6 bases from V and 6 bases from J, the junction contained 5 bases not matched to a gene. Germline assignment: CDR1 KGHDR and CDR2 SFDVKD. Comment on this clonotype: No antigen is known for it.

This TCR came from a man aged 18-30 years with alopecia areata. Some clones in this sample may be carry-over from other donors' samples. The source was whole blood, collected in connection with sensitization to the hapten diphenylcyclopropenone (DPC). The chain couples TRBV24-1 to TRBJ2-3, with TRBD1 matching 10 bases. CDR3: CATSRTGGSDTQYF. As DNA, the CDR3 is TGTGCCACCAGTCGGACAGGGGGTAGCGATACGCAGTATTTT.